These T cell receptor beta chains were read from a single sample in a study of blood T cell repertoires in COVID-19. Profiled with immunoSEQ multiplex PCR; TCRdb holds only in-frame clones, not every one. The data contain tens of thousands of clones, 86% of them singletons. The source material was peripheral blood. The receptors shown here come from a human donor in a cohort sampled during active COVID-19. Both conserved end residues are part of each CDR3. A D gene is named only where the DNA matches it firmly. Not all rows give a size; the values are once, few, many and, for expanded clones, a class.

v_call: TRBV4-2
d_call: TRBD2
j_call: TRBJ2-1
clone_size: -
cdr3_nt: TGTGCCAGCAGCCAAGCGGGTGCGTGGGCTAGCGGGGTCCCCTACAATGAGCAGTTCTTC
cdr3_aa: CASSQAGAWASGVPYNEQFF

v_call: TRBV18
d_call: -
j_call: TRBJ1-2
clone_size: -
cdr3_nt: TGTGCCAGCTCACCAGAGCAGGCCTATGGCTACACCTTC
cdr3_aa: CASSPEQAYGYTF

v_call: TRBV5-1
d_call: -
j_call: TRBJ1-3
clone_size: -
cdr3_nt: TGCGCCAGCAGCCTAGACGGGAGCTCTGGAAACACCATATATTTT
cdr3_aa: CASSLDGSSGNTIYF

v_call: TRBV27
d_call: -
j_call: TRBJ2-5
clone_size: -
cdr3_nt: TGTGCCAGCACCCGGAGTGGTCAAGAGACCCAGTACTTC
cdr3_aa: CASTRSGQETQYF

v_call: TRBV5-4
d_call: -
j_call: TRBJ1-5
clone_size: -
cdr3_nt: TGTGCCAGCAGCTTGGGGGGCAGCAATCAGCCCCAGCATTTT
cdr3_aa: CASSLGGSNQPQHF

v_call: TRBV5-5
d_call: TRBD2
j_call: TRBJ2-7
clone_size: -
cdr3_nt: TGTGCCAGCAGGGTAACGGGGGGGAACTACGAGCAGTACTTC
cdr3_aa: CASRVTGGNYEQYF

v_call: TRBV21-1
d_call: -
j_call: TRBJ2-5
clone_size: -
cdr3_nt: TGTGCCAGCAGCTGCGACCGGGGACAGCACCAAGAGACCCAGTACTTC
cdr3_aa: CASSCDRGQHQETQYF

v_call: TRBV2
d_call: -
j_call: TRBJ2-7
clone_size: once
cdr3_nt: TGTGCCAGCAGGTCCCCAGTTGCCCAGGCCTCCTACGAGCAGTACTTC
cdr3_aa: CASRSPVAQASYEQYF

v_call: TRBV19
d_call: -
j_call: TRBJ1-5
clone_size: -
cdr3_nt: TGTGCCAGTAGTATAGATCGACTGAGCAATCAGCCCCAGCATTTT
cdr3_aa: CASSIDRLSNQPQHF

v_call: TRBV6-1
d_call: TRBD2
j_call: TRBJ2-7
clone_size: -
cdr3_nt: TGTGCCAGCAGTGTAGCGGGAGGGCCGGGGAACGAGCAGTACTTC
cdr3_aa: CASSVAGGPGNEQYF

v_call: TRBV29-1
d_call: TRBD1
j_call: TRBJ1-2
clone_size: -
cdr3_nt: TGCAGCGTTGTAGAGACAGGGTCCTATGGCTACACCTTC
cdr3_aa: CSVVETGSYGYTF

v_call: TRBV7-9
d_call: TRBD1
j_call: TRBJ1-2
clone_size: -
cdr3_nt: TGTGCCAGCACCGCGGCCCCAGGGGGCTGGGGCTACACCTTC
cdr3_aa: CASTAAPGGWGYTF

v_call: TRBV6-5
d_call: -
j_call: TRBJ1-2
clone_size: -
cdr3_nt: TGTGCCAGCAGTTACGGGTCAGGGGAAGGTGGCTACACCTTC
cdr3_aa: CASSYGSGEGGYTF

v_call: TRBV19
d_call: -
j_call: TRBJ1-2
clone_size: once
cdr3_nt: TGTGCCAGTGTAGGCGGCGGGGGGCGGGACGGCTACACCTTC
cdr3_aa: CASVGGGGRDGYTF

v_call: TRBV27
d_call: TRBD1
j_call: TRBJ2-1
clone_size: -
cdr3_nt: TGTGCCAGCAGTTTATATAGGACAGGGGACCTAAATGAGCAGTTCTTC
cdr3_aa: CASSLYRTGDLNEQFF

v_call: TRBV5-1
d_call: TRBD1
j_call: TRBJ2-7
clone_size: -
cdr3_nt: TGCGCCAGCAGCCTGAGAGGACAGGACCTCTACGAGCAGTACTTC
cdr3_aa: CASSLRGQDLYEQYF

v_call: TRBV19
d_call: -
j_call: TRBJ2-7
clone_size: -
cdr3_nt: TGTGCCAGTAGTTTTAGTAGGGGGACCTACGAGCAGTACTTC
cdr3_aa: CASSFSRGTYEQYF

v_call: TRBV6-2/TRBV6-3
d_call: TRBD2
j_call: TRBJ2-7
clone_size: -
cdr3_nt: TGTGCCAGCAGTTCCCGAATTCGGACTAGCGGGGTCTACGAGCAGTACTTC
cdr3_aa: CASSSRIRTSGVYEQYF

v_call: TRBV9
d_call: TRBD2
j_call: TRBJ2-1
clone_size: -
cdr3_nt: TGTGCCAGCAGCGTACGAACTAGCGGGAGTTCCTACAATGAGCAGTTCTTC
cdr3_aa: CASSVRTSGSSYNEQFF

v_call: TRBV2
d_call: TRBD1
j_call: TRBJ2-2
clone_size: -
cdr3_nt: TGTGCCAACAAAACAGGGGGAAAGGACACCGGGGAGCTGTTTTTT
cdr3_aa: CANKTGGKDTGELFF

v_call: TRBV15
d_call: TRBD2
j_call: TRBJ2-5
clone_size: few
cdr3_nt: TGTGCCACCAGCCCCCGAAGAGGGAGGGAAGAGACCCAGTACTTC
cdr3_aa: CATSPRRGREETQYF

v_call: TRBV11-2
d_call: TRBD1
j_call: TRBJ2-2
clone_size: -
cdr3_nt: TGTGCCAGCAGCGACCCCCGACAGGGTCGGGACACCGGGGAGCTGTTTTTT
cdr3_aa: CASSDPRQGRDTGELFF

v_call: TRBV7-9
d_call: TRBD2
j_call: TRBJ2-1
clone_size: -
cdr3_nt: TGTGCCAGCGGCATCGTGGGGACTAGCGGGAGACATGAGCAGTTCTTC
cdr3_aa: CASGIVGTSGRHEQFF

v_call: TRBV4-2
d_call: TRBD1
j_call: TRBJ2-3
clone_size: -
cdr3_nt: TGTGCCAGCAGCCACCAGGGACAGTCTAGCACAGATACGCAGTATTTT
cdr3_aa: CASSHQGQSSTDTQYF

v_call: TRBV27
d_call: TRBD1
j_call: TRBJ1-5
clone_size: -
cdr3_nt: TGTGCCAGCAGTTACCAGGGGGAGGGCAATCAGCCCCAGCATTTT
cdr3_aa: CASSYQGEGNQPQHF

v_call: TRBV11-2
d_call: TRBD2
j_call: TRBJ2-1
clone_size: -
cdr3_nt: TGTGCCAGCAGCCTTGGACTAGCGGGACCCAATGAGCAGTTCTTC
cdr3_aa: CASSLGLAGPNEQFF

v_call: TRBV7-2
d_call: -
j_call: TRBJ2-1
clone_size: -
cdr3_nt: TGTGCCAGCTTAGTTCGGACTACCAGCTCCTACAATGAGCAGTTCTTC
cdr3_aa: CASLVRTTSSYNEQFF

v_call: TRBV6-6
d_call: -
j_call: TRBJ1-2
clone_size: -
cdr3_nt: TGTGCCAGCAGTTACTCGGGGGGGCCCTATGGCTACACCTTC
cdr3_aa: CASSYSGGPYGYTF

v_call: TRBV6-5
d_call: -
j_call: TRBJ2-7
clone_size: -
cdr3_nt: TGTGCCAGCAGTTACATCCAGGTGGGAAAGGGGAGGGAGCAGTACTTC
cdr3_aa: CASSYIQVGKGREQYF

v_call: TRBV7-2
d_call: TRBD2
j_call: TRBJ2-1
clone_size: -
cdr3_nt: TGTGCCAGCAGCCTGAGAGCGGGAGTAGGGAATGAGCAGTTCTTC
cdr3_aa: CASSLRAGVGNEQFF

v_call: TRBV5-8
d_call: TRBD1
j_call: TRBJ1-1
clone_size: once
cdr3_nt: TGTGCCAGCAGCTCCGGGACAGGGGTGAACACTGAAGCTTTCTTT
cdr3_aa: CASSSGTGVNTEAFF

v_call: TRBV19
d_call: -
j_call: TRBJ2-1
clone_size: -
cdr3_nt: TGTGCCAGTACCCATAAGGGCGCGGGGGCGTCCTACAATGAGCAGTTCTTC
cdr3_aa: CASTHKGAGASYNEQFF

v_call: TRBV24-1
d_call: TRBD2
j_call: TRBJ2-3
clone_size: -
cdr3_nt: TGTGCCACCAGTGACGGGGGGGACTTCGCGAATACGCAGTATTTT
cdr3_aa: CATSDGGDFANTQYF

v_call: TRBV30
d_call: -
j_call: TRBJ1-1
clone_size: -
cdr3_nt: TGTGCCTGGGGACGCGCTACAGGGTTCACTGAAGCTTTCTTT
cdr3_aa: CAWGRATGFTEAFF

v_call: TRBV7-2
d_call: -
j_call: TRBJ2-7
clone_size: -
cdr3_nt: TGTGCCAGCAGCTTAGGGGGGGGCATACCAACCTACGAGCAGTACTTC
cdr3_aa: CASSLGGGIPTYEQYF

v_call: TRBV29-1
d_call: TRBD1
j_call: TRBJ2-4
clone_size: -
cdr3_nt: TGCAGCGCCCCAGGACAGGGGACATTCAAAAACATTCAGTACTTC
cdr3_aa: CSAPGQGTFKNIQYF

v_call: TRBV27
d_call: TRBD2
j_call: TRBJ2-2
clone_size: -
cdr3_nt: TGTGCCAGCAGTTTATCAAGACTAGCGGGAATTACCGGGGAGCTGTTTTTT
cdr3_aa: CASSLSRLAGITGELFF

v_call: TRBV7-8
d_call: TRBD2
j_call: TRBJ2-7
clone_size: -
cdr3_nt: TGTGCCAGCAGCCAGATTAGCGGGAGGGCCGATGAGCAGTACTTC
cdr3_aa: CASSQISGRADEQYF

v_call: TRBV9
d_call: -
j_call: TRBJ1-1
clone_size: -
cdr3_nt: TGTGCCAGCACAGAATATGGGCAGATGAACACTGAAGCTTTCTTT
cdr3_aa: CASTEYGQMNTEAFF

v_call: TRBV29-1
d_call: TRBD1
j_call: TRBJ1-2
clone_size: -
cdr3_nt: TGCAGCGTTGATTCGGTCCGGGACAGGGGGCTAGGCTATGGCTACACCTTC
cdr3_aa: CSVDSVRDRGLGYGYTF

v_call: TRBV29-1
d_call: TRBD2
j_call: TRBJ2-1
clone_size: -
cdr3_nt: TGCAGCGTTGAGCCGGGACTAGCGGGCAATGAGCAGTTCTTC
cdr3_aa: CSVEPGLAGNEQFF

v_call: TRBV28
d_call: -
j_call: TRBJ1-1
clone_size: -
cdr3_nt: TGTGCCAGCAGTTTATGGACAGATACTGAAGCTTTCTTT
cdr3_aa: CASSLWTDTEAFF

v_call: TRBV6-6
d_call: TRBD2
j_call: TRBJ2-1
clone_size: -
cdr3_nt: TGTGCCAGCAGTCCGCAGCGGACTAGCGCGCGACACAATGAGCAGTTCTTC
cdr3_aa: CASSPQRTSARHNEQFF

v_call: TRBV5-1
d_call: TRBD1
j_call: TRBJ2-7
clone_size: -
cdr3_nt: TGCGCCAGCAGCCAGGGGACAGGGGGCGACTACGAGCAGTACTTC
cdr3_aa: CASSQGTGGDYEQYF

v_call: TRBV5-6
d_call: -
j_call: TRBJ1-2
clone_size: -
cdr3_nt: TGTGCCAGCAGCATCTCGGGGAGGATCTATGGCTACACCTTC
cdr3_aa: CASSISGRIYGYTF

v_call: TRBV5-8
d_call: TRBD1
j_call: TRBJ2-7
clone_size: -
cdr3_nt: TGTGCCAGCAGCTTGGCAGGACAGGGGTTCTACGAGCAGTACTTC
cdr3_aa: CASSLAGQGFYEQYF

v_call: TRBV28
d_call: TRBD1
j_call: TRBJ1-4
clone_size: -
cdr3_nt: TGTGCCAGCAGCTCAAGCGGGACAGGGATGGAGAAACTGTTTTTT
cdr3_aa: CASSSSGTGMEKLFF

v_call: TRBV7-2
d_call: -
j_call: TRBJ1-2
clone_size: -
cdr3_nt: TGTGCCAGCAGCTTAAAGGGACGGGAGGGTGGCTACACCTTC
cdr3_aa: CASSLKGREGGYTF

v_call: TRBV19
d_call: TRBD1
j_call: TRBJ1-5
clone_size: -
cdr3_nt: TGTGCCAGTAGTGGGAACAGGGGCCAGCCCCAGCATTTT
cdr3_aa: CASSGNRGQPQHF

v_call: TRBV3-1/TRBV3-2
d_call: -
j_call: TRBJ1-3
clone_size: once
cdr3_nt: TGTGCCAGCAGCCAAGATCTAAGCTCTGGAAACACCATATATTTT
cdr3_aa: CASSQDLSSGNTIYF

v_call: TRBV2
d_call: TRBD1
j_call: TRBJ2-5
clone_size: -
cdr3_nt: TGTGCCAGCAGGGCCAGGGACAGGGGAGGAGAGACCCAGTACTTC
cdr3_aa: CASRARDRGGETQYF

v_call: TRBV5-1
d_call: TRBD2
j_call: TRBJ2-7
clone_size: -
cdr3_nt: TGCGCCAGCAGCCCGGGGACTAGCGGGGGGTACGAGCAGTACTTC
cdr3_aa: CASSPGTSGGYEQYF

v_call: TRBV3-1/TRBV3-2
d_call: TRBD1
j_call: TRBJ1-3
clone_size: few
cdr3_nt: TGTGCCAGCAGCCAAGACCAGACAGGGCGCTCTGGAAACACCATATATTTT
cdr3_aa: CASSQDQTGRSGNTIYF

v_call: TRBV9
d_call: TRBD1
j_call: TRBJ1-1
clone_size: -
cdr3_nt: TGTGCCAGCAGCACCCGGGACAGGAACACTGAAGCTTTCTTT
cdr3_aa: CASSTRDRNTEAFF

v_call: TRBV18
d_call: TRBD1
j_call: TRBJ1-6
clone_size: few
cdr3_nt: TGTGCCAGCTCACCACGGACAGGGAATTCACCCCTCCACTTT
cdr3_aa: CASSPRTGNSPLHF

v_call: TRBV7-6
d_call: -
j_call: TRBJ2-2
clone_size: -
cdr3_nt: TGTGCCAGCAGCTTTCTTGGGGGCACCGGGGAACTGTTTTTT
cdr3_aa: CASSFLGGTGELFF

v_call: TRBV14
d_call: -
j_call: TRBJ2-7
clone_size: few
cdr3_nt: TGTGCCAGCAGCCAAGTTTGGCAGACACATTCCTACGAGCAGTACTTC
cdr3_aa: CASSQVWQTHSYEQYF

v_call: TRBV18
d_call: -
j_call: TRBJ1-2
clone_size: -
cdr3_nt: TGTGCCAGCCGGGGGGCTGACTATGGCTACACCTTC
cdr3_aa: CASRGADYGYTF